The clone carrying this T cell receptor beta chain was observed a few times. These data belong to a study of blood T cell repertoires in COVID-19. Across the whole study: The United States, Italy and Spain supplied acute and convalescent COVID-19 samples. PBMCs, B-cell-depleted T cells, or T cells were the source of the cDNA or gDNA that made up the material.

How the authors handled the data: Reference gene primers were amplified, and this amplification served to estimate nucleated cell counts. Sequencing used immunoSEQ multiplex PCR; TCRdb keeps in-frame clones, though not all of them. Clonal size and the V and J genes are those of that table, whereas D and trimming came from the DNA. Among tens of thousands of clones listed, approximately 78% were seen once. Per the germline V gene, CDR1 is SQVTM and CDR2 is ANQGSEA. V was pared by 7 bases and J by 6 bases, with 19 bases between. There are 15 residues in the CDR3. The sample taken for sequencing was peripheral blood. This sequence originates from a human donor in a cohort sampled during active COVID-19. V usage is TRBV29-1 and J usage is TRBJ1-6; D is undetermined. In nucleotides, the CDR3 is TGCAGCGCCCGGGTCGGCTTGGCCCTTAATTCACCCCTCCACTTT. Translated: CSARVGLALNSPLHF.